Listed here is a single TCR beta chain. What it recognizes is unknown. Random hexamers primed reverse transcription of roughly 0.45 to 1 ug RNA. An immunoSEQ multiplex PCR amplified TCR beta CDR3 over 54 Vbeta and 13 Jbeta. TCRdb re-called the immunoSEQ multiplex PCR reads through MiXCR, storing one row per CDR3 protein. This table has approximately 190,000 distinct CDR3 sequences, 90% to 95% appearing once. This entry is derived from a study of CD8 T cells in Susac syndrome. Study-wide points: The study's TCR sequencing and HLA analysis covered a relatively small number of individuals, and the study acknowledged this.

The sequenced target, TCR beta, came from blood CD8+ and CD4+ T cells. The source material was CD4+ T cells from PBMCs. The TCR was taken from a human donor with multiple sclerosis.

CDR3 sequence: CASSQGWGDTEAFF. CDR3 in DNA: TGTGCCAGCAGCCAAGGATGGGGAGACACTGAAGCTTTCTTT. V and J are TRBV3-1 and TRBJ1-1; D is unresolved. The CDR3 has 14 amino acids. In germline, CDR1 is LGHDT, CDR2 YNNKEL (reference sequence). V was cut by 1 base and J by 3 bases, with 9 bases left in between.